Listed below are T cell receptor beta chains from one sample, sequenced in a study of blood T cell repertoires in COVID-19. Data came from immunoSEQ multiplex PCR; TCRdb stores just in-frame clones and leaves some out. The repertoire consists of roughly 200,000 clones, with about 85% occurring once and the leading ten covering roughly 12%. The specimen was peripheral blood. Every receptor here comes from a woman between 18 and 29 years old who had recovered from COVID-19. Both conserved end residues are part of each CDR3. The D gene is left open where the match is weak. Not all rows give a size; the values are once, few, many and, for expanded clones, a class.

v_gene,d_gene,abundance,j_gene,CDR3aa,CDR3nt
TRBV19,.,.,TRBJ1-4,CASTQQGYEKLFF,TGTGCCAGTACCCAACAGGGATATGAAAAACTGTTTTTT
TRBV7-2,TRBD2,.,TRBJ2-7,CASSLALAGYYEQYF,TGTGCCAGCAGCTTAGCGCTAGCGGGTTATTACGAGCAGTACTTC
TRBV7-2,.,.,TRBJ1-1,CASQQEMNTEAFF,TGTGCCAGTCAACAGGAGATGAACACTGAAGCTTTCTTT
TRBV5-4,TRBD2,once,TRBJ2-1,CASSLALAGDFDNEQFF,TGTGCCAGCAGCTTGGCACTAGCGGGAGATTTCGACAATGAGCAGTTCTTC
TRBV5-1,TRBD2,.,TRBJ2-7,CASSLSGRAYEQYF,TGCGCCAGCAGCTTGAGTGGGAGGGCCTACGAGCAGTACTTC
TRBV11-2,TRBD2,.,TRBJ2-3,CASSGPGLADYLDTQYF,TGTGCCAGCAGCGGTCCGGGACTAGCGGACTACTTAGATACGCAGTATTTT
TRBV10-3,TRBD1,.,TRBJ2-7,CAINEGAGTYEQYF,TGTGCCATCAATGAGGGGGCCGGAACCTACGAGCAGTACTTC
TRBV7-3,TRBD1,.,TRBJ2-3,CASSSGTGRDTQYF,TGTGCCAGCAGCTCCGGGACAGGGCGGGATACGCAGTATTTT
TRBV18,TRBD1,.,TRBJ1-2,CASSPFSDRGGYGYTF,TGTGCCAGCTCACCATTCTCGGACAGGGGCGGCTATGGCTACACCTTC
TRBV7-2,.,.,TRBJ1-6,CASSLASSGTTYHF,TGTGCCAGCAGCTTAGCGAGTTCCGGGACAACCTACCACTTT
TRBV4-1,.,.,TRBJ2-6,CASSQEQGVVGSGANVLTF,TGCGCCAGCAGCCAAGAACAGGGTGTGGTCGGTTCTGGGGCCAACGTCCTGACTTTC
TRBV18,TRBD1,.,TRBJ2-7,CASSPSGTGGEQYF,TGTGCCAGCTCACCTTCCGGGACAGGGGGCGAGCAGTACTTC
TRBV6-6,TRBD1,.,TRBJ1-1,CASSFADRRNTEAFF,TGTGCCAGCAGTTTCGCGGACAGGAGAAACACTGAAGCTTTCTTT
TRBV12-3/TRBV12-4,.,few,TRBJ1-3,CASSFTGNTIYF,TGTGCCAGCAGTTTCACTGGAAACACCATATATTTT
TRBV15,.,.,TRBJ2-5,CATKIGGQETQYF,TGTGCCACCAAGATAGGGGGTCAAGAGACCCAGTACTTC
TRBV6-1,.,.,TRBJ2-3,CASSEQTASTDTQYF,TGTGCCAGCAGTGAACAAACAGCTAGCACAGATACGCAGTATTTT
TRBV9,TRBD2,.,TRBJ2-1,CASSPPREMKFF,TGTGCCAGCAGCCCCCCGCGGGAGATGAAGTTCTTC
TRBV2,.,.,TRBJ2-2,CASSVPSESVAGELFF,TGTGCCAGCAGTGTCCCTAGCGAAAGCGTAGCCGGGGAGCTGTTTTTT
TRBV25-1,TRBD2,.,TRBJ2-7,CASSGQLAPASYEQYF,TGTGCCAGCAGTGGCCAACTAGCGCCAGCCTCCTACGAGCAGTACTTC
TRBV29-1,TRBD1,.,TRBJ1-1,CSVEDPRTGGTGTEAFF,TGCAGCGTTGAAGATCCCAGGACAGGGGGCACGGGCACTGAAGCTTTCTTT
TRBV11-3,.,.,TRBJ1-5,CASSSRDKKRYSNQPQHF,TGTGCCAGCAGCTCCCGGGACAAGAAAAGATATAGCAATCAGCCCCAGCATTTT
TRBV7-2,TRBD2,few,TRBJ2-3,CASSLLGGRRGDTQYF,TGTGCCAGCAGCTTATTGGGCGGGAGAAGGGGAGATACGCAGTATTTT
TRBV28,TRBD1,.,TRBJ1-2,CASSLPRQGAFGYTF,TGTGCCAGCAGTTTACCCCGACAGGGGGCTTTTGGCTACACCTTC
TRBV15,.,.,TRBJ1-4,CATSRLRQINEKLFF,TGTGCCACCAGCAGACTCAGACAGATTAATGAAAAACTGTTTTTT
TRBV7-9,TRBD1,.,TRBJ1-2,CASSSEGTETGGYTF,TGTGCCAGCAGCTCCGAGGGGACAGAGACGGGTGGCTACACCTTC
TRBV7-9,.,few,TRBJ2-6,CASSPEADSGANVLTF,TGTGCCAGCAGTCCCGAGGCAGACTCTGGGGCCAACGTCCTGACTTTC
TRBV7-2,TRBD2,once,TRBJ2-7,CASSSPSSGTYEQYF,TGTGCCAGCAGCTCACCCTCTAGCGGGACCTACGAGCAGTACTTC
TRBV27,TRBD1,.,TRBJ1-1,CASSFGTGGVEAFF,TGTGCCAGCAGTTTTGGGACAGGGGGGGTTGAAGCTTTCTTT
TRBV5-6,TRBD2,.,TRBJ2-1,CASSLGTSAYYNEQFF,TGTGCCAGCAGCTTGGGGACTAGCGCTTACTACAATGAGCAGTTCTTC
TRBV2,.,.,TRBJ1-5,CASSERAGDQPQHF,TGTGCCAGCAGTGAAAGGGCAGGGGATCAGCCCCAGCATTTT
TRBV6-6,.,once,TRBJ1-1,CASFRIRENTEAFF,TGTGCCAGCTTCCGAATCAGGGAGAACACTGAAGCTTTCTTT
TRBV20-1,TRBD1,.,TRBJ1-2,CSASGTGDNYGYTF,TGCAGTGCTAGTGGGACAGGGGATAACTATGGCTACACCTTC
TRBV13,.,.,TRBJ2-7,CASSEGGSYEQYF,TGTGCCAGCAGCGAAGGGGGCTCCTACGAGCAGTACTTC
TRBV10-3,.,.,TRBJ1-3,CASQHGNTIYF,TGTGCCAGCCAACACGGAAACACCATATATTTT
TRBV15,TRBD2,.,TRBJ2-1,CATSRDPSGRLGEQFF,TGTGCCACCAGCAGAGACCCTAGCGGGAGGCTAGGTGAGCAGTTCTTC